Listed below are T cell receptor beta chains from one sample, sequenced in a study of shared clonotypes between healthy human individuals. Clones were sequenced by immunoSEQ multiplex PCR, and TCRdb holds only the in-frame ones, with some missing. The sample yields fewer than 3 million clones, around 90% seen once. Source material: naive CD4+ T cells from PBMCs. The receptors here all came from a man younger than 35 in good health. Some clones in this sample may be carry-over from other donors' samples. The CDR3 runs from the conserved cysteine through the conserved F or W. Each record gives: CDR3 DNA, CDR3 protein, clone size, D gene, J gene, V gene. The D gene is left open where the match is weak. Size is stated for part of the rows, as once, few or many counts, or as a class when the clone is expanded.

CDR3 DNA: TGTGCCACCAGCCCCCGCTGGGGTCCCTCCTACGAGCAGTACTTC; CDR3 protein: CATSPRWGPSYEQYF; clone size: -; D gene: -; J gene: TRBJ2-7; V gene: TRBV15
CDR3 DNA: TGTGCCAGCAGCCCTAACGGGGTCTCTGGAAACACCATATATTTT; CDR3 protein: CASSPNGVSGNTIYF; clone size: -; D gene: -; J gene: TRBJ1-3; V gene: TRBV7-2
CDR3 DNA: TGTGCCAGTCATGGGGACAGCTACGAGCAGTACTTC; CDR3 protein: CASHGDSYEQYF; clone size: -; D gene: TRBD1; J gene: TRBJ2-7; V gene: TRBV28
CDR3 DNA: TGCGCCAGCAGCCGGAGAGCTGAGCAAGCTAACTATGGCTACACCTTC; CDR3 protein: CASSRRAEQANYGYTF; clone size: -; D gene: -; J gene: TRBJ1-2; V gene: TRBV4-3
CDR3 DNA: TGTGCCAGCAGCCAACAGGGGGCTAGCAATCAGCCCCAGCATTTT; CDR3 protein: CASSQQGASNQPQHF; clone size: -; D gene: TRBD1; J gene: TRBJ1-5; V gene: TRBV6-1
CDR3 DNA: TGTGCCAGTAGCTTTCTCAGGGGGGGTAGCAATCAGCCCCAGCATTTT; CDR3 protein: CASSFLRGGSNQPQHF; clone size: -; D gene: TRBD1; J gene: TRBJ1-5; V gene: TRBV19
CDR3 DNA: TGCGCCAGCAGCGGGGACAGGGGGTCGTCCGGGGAGCTGTTTTTT; CDR3 protein: CASSGDRGSSGELFF; clone size: -; D gene: TRBD1; J gene: TRBJ2-2; V gene: TRBV5-1
CDR3 DNA: TGTGCCAGCACTGCAGGGAGATCACCCCTCCACTTT; CDR3 protein: CASTAGRSPLHF; clone size: -; D gene: -; J gene: TRBJ1-6; V gene: TRBV6-5
CDR3 DNA: TGTGCCCCAAACAGGACCCAGGGAGAGACCCAGTACTTC; CDR3 protein: CAPNRTQGETQYF; clone size: -; D gene: -; J gene: TRBJ2-5; V gene: TRBV21-1
CDR3 DNA: TGTGCCAGCTCCGCAGGGACAGGGCTACATGGCTACACCTTC; CDR3 protein: CASSAGTGLHGYTF; clone size: -; D gene: TRBD1; J gene: TRBJ1-2; V gene: TRBV18
CDR3 DNA: TGTGCCAGCAGTTTACGACAGGGCCTCGATGGCTACACCTTC; CDR3 protein: CASSLRQGLDGYTF; clone size: -; D gene: TRBD1; J gene: TRBJ1-2; V gene: TRBV27
CDR3 DNA: TGTGCCAGCAGCTTGGCGAACACCGGGGAGCTGTTTTTT; CDR3 protein: CASSLANTGELFF; clone size: -; D gene: -; J gene: TRBJ2-2; V gene: TRBV27
CDR3 DNA: TGTGCCAGCAGCTTGGGCGGGACGTGGAACACCGGGGAGCTGTTTTTT; CDR3 protein: CASSLGGTWNTGELFF; clone size: -; D gene: -; J gene: TRBJ2-2; V gene: TRBV5-4
CDR3 DNA: TGTGCCAGCAGCTTCGGCACGGGGTTGGAGGGGTTCTTC; CDR3 protein: CASSFGTGLEGFF; clone size: -; D gene: -; J gene: TRBJ2-1; V gene: TRBV7-8
CDR3 DNA: TGCGCCAGCAGCTTGCCACTAGCGGGAGGGTACAATGAGCAGTTCTTC; CDR3 protein: CASSLPLAGGYNEQFF; clone size: -; D gene: TRBD2; J gene: TRBJ2-1; V gene: TRBV5-1
CDR3 DNA: TGTGCCAGCAGCTTGACTGACGAAGGGGAGCTGTTTTTT; CDR3 protein: CASSLTDEGELFF; clone size: once; D gene: -; J gene: TRBJ2-2; V gene: TRBV7-8
CDR3 DNA: TGTGCCAGCAGCCAACAGAGACCTACGCAGTATTTT; CDR3 protein: CASSQQRPTQYF; clone size: -; D gene: -; J gene: TRBJ2-3; V gene: TRBV7-9
CDR3 DNA: TGTGCCAGCAGCTTGGGAGGAGGGGCCGGGGAGCTGTTTTTT; CDR3 protein: CASSLGGGAGELFF; clone size: -; D gene: -; J gene: TRBJ2-2; V gene: TRBV5-5
CDR3 DNA: TGTGCCAGCAGTGAAAACAGACGAACCTACAATGAGCAGTTCTTC; CDR3 protein: CASSENRRTYNEQFF; clone size: -; D gene: -; J gene: TRBJ2-1; V gene: TRBV6-1
CDR3 DNA: TGTGCCAGCAGCTTGGATCCAGCCACAGATACGCAGTATTTT; CDR3 protein: CASSLDPATDTQYF; clone size: -; D gene: -; J gene: TRBJ2-3; V gene: TRBV5-6
CDR3 DNA: TGTGCCAGCAGTCCCACATACACCCGGGGGAGCGCCTACTTC; CDR3 protein: CASSPTYTRGSAYF; clone size: -; D gene: -; J gene: TRBJ2-4; V gene: TRBV27
CDR3 DNA: TGTGCCAGCTCACTTTCCGGGAGCCTTTCAGCTAATGAAAAACTGTTTTTT; CDR3 protein: CASSLSGSLSANEKLFF; clone size: -; D gene: -; J gene: TRBJ1-4; V gene: TRBV18
CDR3 DNA: TGTGCCAGCAGTTTCCGGACTAGCGGATCCTACGAGCAGTACTTC; CDR3 protein: CASSFRTSGSYEQYF; clone size: -; D gene: TRBD2; J gene: TRBJ2-7; V gene: TRBV6-5
CDR3 DNA: TGTGCCAGCAGTGATCGGGACACGGAAACTAATGAAAAACTGTTTTTT; CDR3 protein: CASSDRDTETNEKLFF; clone size: -; D gene: -; J gene: TRBJ1-4; V gene: TRBV28
CDR3 DNA: TGTGCCAGCAGTTTAGCCGATAGGGGGGGCTCTGGAAACACCATATATTTT; CDR3 protein: CASSLADRGGSGNTIYF; clone size: once; D gene: -; J gene: TRBJ1-3; V gene: TRBV28
CDR3 DNA: TGTGCCATCAGTACAACAGGGGGCACTGAAGCTTTCTTT; CDR3 protein: CAISTTGGTEAFF; clone size: -; D gene: TRBD1; J gene: TRBJ1-1; V gene: TRBV10-3
CDR3 DNA: TGTGCCAGCAGCGTTATTAGCGCAGGCAATGAGCAGTTCTTC; CDR3 protein: CASSVISAGNEQFF; clone size: -; D gene: -; J gene: TRBJ2-1; V gene: TRBV9
CDR3 DNA: TGTGCCAGCTCACAACCGGGACTAGCGGGCTACAATGAGCAGTTCTTC; CDR3 protein: CASSQPGLAGYNEQFF; clone size: -; D gene: TRBD2; J gene: TRBJ2-1; V gene: TRBV18
CDR3 DNA: TGTGCCAGCAGTGAAGTGGGAAGCTACAATCAGCCCCAGCATTTT; CDR3 protein: CASSEVGSYNQPQHF; clone size: -; D gene: -; J gene: TRBJ1-5; V gene: TRBV6-1
CDR3 DNA: TGTGCCAGCCAGGGACAGGGGATCAATCAGCCCCAGCATTTT; CDR3 protein: CASQGQGINQPQHF; clone size: -; D gene: TRBD1; J gene: TRBJ1-5; V gene: TRBV6-5
CDR3 DNA: TGTGCCAGCAGTTACCGAGGGACAGGTACCTACGAGCAGTACTTC; CDR3 protein: CASSYRGTGTYEQYF; clone size: -; D gene: TRBD1; J gene: TRBJ2-7; V gene: TRBV6-5
CDR3 DNA: TGTGCCAGCAGCGTAGGGGCGGGAGAGCTCAGCGGGGAGCTGTTTTTT; CDR3 protein: CASSVGAGELSGELFF; clone size: -; D gene: TRBD2; J gene: TRBJ2-2; V gene: TRBV9
CDR3 DNA: TGTGCCAGTAGTATGAGTAGCGGGCCGTGGAACACCGGGGAGCTGTTTTTT; CDR3 protein: CASSMSSGPWNTGELFF; clone size: -; D gene: TRBD2; J gene: TRBJ2-2; V gene: TRBV19
CDR3 DNA: TGTGCCAGCAGCTTGGGGGGGGACAGGGTCTACGAGCAGTACTTC; CDR3 protein: CASSLGGDRVYEQYF; clone size: -; D gene: TRBD1; J gene: TRBJ2-7; V gene: TRBV5-4
CDR3 DNA: TGTGCCAGCAGCTTTCTAGCGGGGGCCTACGAGCAGTACTTC; CDR3 protein: CASSFLAGAYEQYF; clone size: -; D gene: TRBD2; J gene: TRBJ2-7; V gene: TRBV5-6
CDR3 DNA: TGTGCCAGCAGTTCGGGGGATGGAGCAGGGCACACCTTC; CDR3 protein: CASSSGDGAGHTF; clone size: -; D gene: -; J gene: TRBJ1-2; V gene: TRBV28
CDR3 DNA: TGTGCCAGCAGCCTTGGACTAGCGGTTAGCTCCTACAATGAGCAGTTCTTC; CDR3 protein: CASSLGLAVSSYNEQFF; clone size: -; D gene: TRBD2; J gene: TRBJ2-1; V gene: TRBV5-6
CDR3 DNA: TGTGCCAGCAGCTTGGACAACGCGAATACGCAGTATTTT; CDR3 protein: CASSLDNANTQYF; clone size: -; D gene: -; J gene: TRBJ2-3; V gene: TRBV9
CDR3 DNA: TGTGCCAGCAGGGGGGTCCCGGGGGGTGAAAAACTGTTTTTT; CDR3 protein: CASRGVPGGEKLFF; clone size: -; D gene: -; J gene: TRBJ1-4; V gene: TRBV6-1
CDR3 DNA: TGTGCCAGCAGCTTAATGGCTAGCGGGCCCAATGAGCAGTTCTTC; CDR3 protein: CASSLMASGPNEQFF; clone size: -; D gene: TRBD2; J gene: TRBJ2-1; V gene: TRBV7-3
CDR3 DNA: TGCGCCAGCAGCTTGGGTGGGACTTCCTACAATGAGCAGTTCTTC; CDR3 protein: CASSLGGTSYNEQFF; clone size: -; D gene: -; J gene: TRBJ2-1; V gene: TRBV5-1
CDR3 DNA: TGCGCCAGCAGTGACCCGAACACCGGGGAGCTGTTTTTT; CDR3 protein: CASSDPNTGELFF; clone size: few; D gene: -; J gene: TRBJ2-2; V gene: TRBV10-1
CDR3 DNA: TGTGCCATCAGTGGCCAGCGGGGAAACACAGATACGCAGTATTTT; CDR3 protein: CAISGQRGNTDTQYF; clone size: -; D gene: TRBD2; J gene: TRBJ2-3; V gene: TRBV10-3
CDR3 DNA: TGTGCCAGCAGCTTAGATTTGGCAGGGCCGAGTGAAGCTTTCTTT; CDR3 protein: CASSLDLAGPSEAFF; clone size: once; D gene: -; J gene: TRBJ1-1; V gene: TRBV7-9
CDR3 DNA: TGTGCCAGCAGCCGAGGACACGGGGAAAAACTGTTTTTT; CDR3 protein: CASSRGHGEKLFF; clone size: -; D gene: -; J gene: TRBJ1-4; V gene: TRBV11-2
CDR3 DNA: TGCGCCAGCAGCTCCAGCGGATTCGACACTGAAGCTTTCTTT; CDR3 protein: CASSSSGFDTEAFF; clone size: -; D gene: -; J gene: TRBJ1-1; V gene: TRBV5-1
CDR3 DNA: TGTGCCAGCAGTTTGGGAGGGAATGGAAACACCATATATTTT; CDR3 protein: CASSLGGNGNTIYF; clone size: -; D gene: -; J gene: TRBJ1-3; V gene: TRBV28
CDR3 DNA: TGTGCCAGCAGCTTAGCGAGGGCGGGGCCCTACAATGAGCAGTTCTTC; CDR3 protein: CASSLARAGPYNEQFF; clone size: once; D gene: -; J gene: TRBJ2-1; V gene: TRBV7-2
CDR3 DNA: TGTGCCAGTAGTACCGACTGGGGAACCTACGAGCAGTACTTC; CDR3 protein: CASSTDWGTYEQYF; clone size: -; D gene: -; J gene: TRBJ2-7; V gene: TRBV19
CDR3 DNA: TGTGCCAGCAGGACGGGGCGGGCAGCCTACGAGCAGTACTTC; CDR3 protein: CASRTGRAAYEQYF; clone size: -; D gene: -; J gene: TRBJ2-7; V gene: TRBV6-5